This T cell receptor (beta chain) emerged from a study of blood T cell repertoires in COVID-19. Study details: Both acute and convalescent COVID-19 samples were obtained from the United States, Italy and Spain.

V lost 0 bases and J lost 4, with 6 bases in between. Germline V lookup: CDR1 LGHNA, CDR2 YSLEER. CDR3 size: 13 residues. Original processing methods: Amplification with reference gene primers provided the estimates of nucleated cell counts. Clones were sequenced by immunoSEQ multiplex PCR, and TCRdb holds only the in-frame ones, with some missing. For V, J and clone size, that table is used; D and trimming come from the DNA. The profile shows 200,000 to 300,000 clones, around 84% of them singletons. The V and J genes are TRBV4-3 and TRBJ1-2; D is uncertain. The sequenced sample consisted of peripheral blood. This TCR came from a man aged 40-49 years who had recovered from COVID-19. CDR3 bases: TGCGCCAGCAGCCAAGACACCGGCTATGGCTACACCTTC. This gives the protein CASSQDTGYGYTF.